The clone carrying this TCR beta chain occurred a few times. This sample was included in a study of blood T cell repertoires in COVID-19. In the study overall: Whether acute or convalescent, the COVID-19 samples came from the United States, Italy and Spain.

Authors' methods: From reference gene primer amplification, estimates of nucleated cell counts were derived. Sequencing used immunoSEQ multiplex PCR; TCRdb keeps in-frame clones, though not all of them. That table gives V, J and clone size, and the DNA gave D and trimming. The table includes hundreds of thousands of clones, about nine tenths detected once. The germline V and J ends were trimmed by 4 bases and 8 bases, with 13 bases remaining between them. The CDR3 sequence is 13 residues long. Germline V lookup: CDR1 SGHTA, CDR2 FQGTGA. The sequencing sample was made of peripheral blood. This chain connects TRBV7-3 to TRBJ2-3; D might be TRBD2 (6 bases). The sequence came from a man older than 75 with acute or convalescent COVID-19. The CDR3 coding sequence is TGTGCCAGCAGCTCCGACTCGGGAGTTACGCAGTATTTT. Translating gives CASSSDSGVTQYF.